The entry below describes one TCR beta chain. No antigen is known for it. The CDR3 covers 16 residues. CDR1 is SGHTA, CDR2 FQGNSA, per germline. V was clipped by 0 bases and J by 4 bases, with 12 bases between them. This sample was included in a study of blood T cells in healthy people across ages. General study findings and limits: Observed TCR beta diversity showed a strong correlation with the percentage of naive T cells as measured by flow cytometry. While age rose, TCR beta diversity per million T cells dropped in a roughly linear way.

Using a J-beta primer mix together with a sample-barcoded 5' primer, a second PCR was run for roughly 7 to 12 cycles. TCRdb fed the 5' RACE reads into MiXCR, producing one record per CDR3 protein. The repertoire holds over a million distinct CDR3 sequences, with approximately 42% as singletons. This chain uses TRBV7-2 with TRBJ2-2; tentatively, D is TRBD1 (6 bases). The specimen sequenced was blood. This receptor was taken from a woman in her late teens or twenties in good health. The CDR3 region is CASSLAQGGGTGELFF. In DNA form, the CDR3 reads TGTGCCAGCAGCTTAGCGCAAGGGGGTGGCACCGGGGAGCTGTTTTTT.